This TCR beta chain derives from a study of blood T cell repertoires in COVID-19. Germline values: CDR1 MNHEY, CDR2 SVGAGI. Trimming at V came to 5 bases and at J to 4 bases, leaving 7 bases not matched to a gene. The CDR3 runs 14 residues. Produced via immunoSEQ multiplex PCR; TCRdb's table is partial and in-frame only. The data show approximately 100,000 clones, over 70% seen once. The sequenced material came from peripheral blood. The sequence was collected from a man aged 50-60 years with acute or convalescent COVID-19. The chain carries TRBV6-5 and TRBJ1-1, with 7 bases aligning to TRBD1. The CDR3 spells CASSRLTGITEAFF. For the CDR3, the DNA is TGTGCCAGCAGTCGTCTGACAGGGATCACTGAAGCTTTCTTT.